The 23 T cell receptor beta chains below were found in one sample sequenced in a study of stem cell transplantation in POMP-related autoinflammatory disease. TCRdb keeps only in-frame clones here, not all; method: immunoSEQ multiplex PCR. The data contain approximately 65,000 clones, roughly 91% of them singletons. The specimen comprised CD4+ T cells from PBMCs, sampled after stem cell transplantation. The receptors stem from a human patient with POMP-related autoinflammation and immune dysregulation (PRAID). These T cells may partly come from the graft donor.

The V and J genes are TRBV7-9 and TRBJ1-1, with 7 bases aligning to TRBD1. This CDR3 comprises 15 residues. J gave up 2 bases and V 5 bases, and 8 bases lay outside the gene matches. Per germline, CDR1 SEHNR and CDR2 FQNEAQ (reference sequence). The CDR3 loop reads CASSTGEGGNTEAFF. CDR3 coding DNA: TGTGCCAGCAGCACAGGGGAAGGGGGCAACACTGAAGCTTTCTTT.

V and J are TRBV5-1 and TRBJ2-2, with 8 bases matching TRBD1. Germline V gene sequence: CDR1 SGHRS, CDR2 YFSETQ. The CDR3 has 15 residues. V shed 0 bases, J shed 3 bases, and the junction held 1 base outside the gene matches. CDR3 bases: TGCGCCAGCAGCTTGGGACAGGGGTACACCGGGGAGCTGTTTTTT. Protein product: CASSLGQGYTGELFF.

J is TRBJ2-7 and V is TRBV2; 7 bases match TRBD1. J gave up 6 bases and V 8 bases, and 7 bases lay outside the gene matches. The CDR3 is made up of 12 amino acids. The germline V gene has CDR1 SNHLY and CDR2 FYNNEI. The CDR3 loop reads CASGTGVGEQYF. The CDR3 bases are TGTGCCAGCGGAACAGGGGTCGGCGAGCAGTACTTC.

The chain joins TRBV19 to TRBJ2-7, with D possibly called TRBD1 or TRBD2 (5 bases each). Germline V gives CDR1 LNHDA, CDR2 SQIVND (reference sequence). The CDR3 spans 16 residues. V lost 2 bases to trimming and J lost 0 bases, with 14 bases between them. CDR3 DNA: TGTGCCAGTAGTATAAGTGTGGGACCTTCCTCCTACGAGCAGTACTTC. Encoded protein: CASSISVGPSSYEQYF.

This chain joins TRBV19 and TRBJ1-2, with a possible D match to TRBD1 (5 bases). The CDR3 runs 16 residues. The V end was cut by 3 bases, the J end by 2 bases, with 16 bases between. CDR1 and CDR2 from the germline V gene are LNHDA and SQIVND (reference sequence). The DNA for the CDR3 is TGTGCCAGTAGTATTTCAAGAGGGGCCCAAAACTATGGCTACACCTTC. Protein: CASSISRGAQNYGYTF.

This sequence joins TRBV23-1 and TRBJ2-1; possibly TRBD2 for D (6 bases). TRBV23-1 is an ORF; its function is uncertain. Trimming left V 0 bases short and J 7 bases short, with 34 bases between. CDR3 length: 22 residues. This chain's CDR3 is CASSQSLEGQGLTIFKWNEQFF. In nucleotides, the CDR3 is TGCGCCAGCAGTCAATCGCTCGAGGGGCAGGGACTTACCATTTTCAAATGGAATGAGCAGTTCTTC.

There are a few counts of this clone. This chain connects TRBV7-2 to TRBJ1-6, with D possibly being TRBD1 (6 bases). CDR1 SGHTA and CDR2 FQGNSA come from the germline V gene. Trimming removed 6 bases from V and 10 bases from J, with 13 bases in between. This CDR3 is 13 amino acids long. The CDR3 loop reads CASRQGPRSPLHF. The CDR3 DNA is TGTGCCAGCAGACAGGGACCAAGGTCACCCCTCCACTTT.

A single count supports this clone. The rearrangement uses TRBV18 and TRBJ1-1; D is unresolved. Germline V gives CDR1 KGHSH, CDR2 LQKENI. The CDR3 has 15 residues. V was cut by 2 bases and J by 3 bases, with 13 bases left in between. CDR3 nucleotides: TGTGCCAGCTCACCAACGGAGGGTATTTACACTGAAGCTTTCTTT. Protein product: CASSPTEGIYTEAFF.

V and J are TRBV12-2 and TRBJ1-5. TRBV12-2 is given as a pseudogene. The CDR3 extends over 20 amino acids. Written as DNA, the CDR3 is TGTGCAAGTCGTTTACCCTTAAAGACATTATCAACAATCGGGAATCAGCCCCAGCATTTT. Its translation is CASRLPLKTLSTIGNQPQHF.

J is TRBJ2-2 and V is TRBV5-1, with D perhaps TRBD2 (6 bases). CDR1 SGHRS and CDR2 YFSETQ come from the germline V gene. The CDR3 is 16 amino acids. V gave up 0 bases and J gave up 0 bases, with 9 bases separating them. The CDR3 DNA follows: TGCGCCAGCAGCTTGGTGGGGGGTTCGAACACCGGGGAGCTGTTTTTT. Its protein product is CASSLVGGSNTGELFF.

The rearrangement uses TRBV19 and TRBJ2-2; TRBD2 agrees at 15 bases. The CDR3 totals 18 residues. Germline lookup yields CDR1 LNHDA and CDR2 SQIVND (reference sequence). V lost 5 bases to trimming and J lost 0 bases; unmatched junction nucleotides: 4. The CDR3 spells CASSSRTSGRANTGELFF. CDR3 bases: TGTGCCAGTAGTTCTCGGACTAGCGGGAGGGCGAACACCGGGGAGCTGTTTTTT.

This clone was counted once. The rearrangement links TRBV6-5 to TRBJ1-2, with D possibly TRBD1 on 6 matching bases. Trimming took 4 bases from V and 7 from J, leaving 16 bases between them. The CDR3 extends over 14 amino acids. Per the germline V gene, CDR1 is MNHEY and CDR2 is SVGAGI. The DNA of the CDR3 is TGTGCCAGCAGTTTGTTGCGCGGGGGCGGTGGCTACACCTTC. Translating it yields CASSLLRGGGGYTF.

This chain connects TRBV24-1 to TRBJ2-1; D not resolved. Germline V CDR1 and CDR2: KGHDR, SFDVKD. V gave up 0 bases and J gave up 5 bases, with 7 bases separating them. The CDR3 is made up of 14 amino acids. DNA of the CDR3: TGTGCCACCAGTGATTTGTACAGAGACAATGAGCAGTTCTTC. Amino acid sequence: CATSDLYRDNEQFF.

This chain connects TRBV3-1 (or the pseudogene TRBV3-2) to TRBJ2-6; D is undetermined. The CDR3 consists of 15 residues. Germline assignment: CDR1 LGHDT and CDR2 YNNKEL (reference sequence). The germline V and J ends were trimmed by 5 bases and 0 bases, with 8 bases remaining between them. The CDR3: CASSVSSSGANVLTF. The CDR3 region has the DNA TGTGCCAGCAGCGTCAGTAGCTCTGGGGCCAACGTCCTGACTTTC.

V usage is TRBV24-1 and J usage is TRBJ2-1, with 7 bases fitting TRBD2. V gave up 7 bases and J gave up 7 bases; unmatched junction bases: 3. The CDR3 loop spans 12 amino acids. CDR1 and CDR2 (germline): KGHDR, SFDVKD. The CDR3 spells CATSGEGNEQFF. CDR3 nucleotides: TGTGCCACCAGCGGGGAGGGAAATGAGCAGTTCTTC.

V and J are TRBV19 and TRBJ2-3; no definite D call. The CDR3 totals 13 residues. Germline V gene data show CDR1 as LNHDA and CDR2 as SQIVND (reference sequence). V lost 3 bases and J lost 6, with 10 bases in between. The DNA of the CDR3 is TGTGCCAGTAGTATGGCCCTTATCGATACGCAGTATTTT. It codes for CASSMALIDTQYF.

The CDR3 DNA is TGTGCCAGCTCCCCGGGACGGAATAATTCACCCCTCCACTTT. Translated: CASSPGRNNSPLHF. This chain connects TRBV18 to TRBJ1-6; tentative D call: TRBD1 (5 bases). Per germline, CDR1 KGHSH and CDR2 LQKENI. This CDR3 has 14 residues. V was clipped by 6 bases and J by 5 bases, with 11 bases between them.

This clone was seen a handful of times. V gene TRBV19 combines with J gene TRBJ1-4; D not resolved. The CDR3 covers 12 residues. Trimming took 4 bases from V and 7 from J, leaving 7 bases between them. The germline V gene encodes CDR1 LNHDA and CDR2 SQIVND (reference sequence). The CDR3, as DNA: TGTGCCAGTAGTACCCTGGGTGAAAAACTGTTTTTT. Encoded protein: CASSTLGEKLFF.

The DNA of the CDR3 is TGCAGTGCTAGAGCGGGGGATACGCAGTATTTT. Its translation is CSARAGDTQYF. The chain carries TRBV20-1 and TRBJ2-3; D perhaps matches TRBD2 (5 bases). The germline CDR1 and CDR2 sequences are DFQATT and SNEGSKA (reference sequence). Trimming took 1 base from V and 6 from J, leaving 5 bases between them. The CDR3 is 11 amino acids.

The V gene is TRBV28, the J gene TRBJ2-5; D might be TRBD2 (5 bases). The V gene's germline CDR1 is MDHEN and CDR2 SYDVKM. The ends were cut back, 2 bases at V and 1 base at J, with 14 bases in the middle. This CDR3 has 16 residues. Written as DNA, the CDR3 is TGTGCCAGCAGTTTAGAGGCAGGAGGACCCCAAGAGACCCAGTACTTC. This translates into CASSLEAGGPQETQYF.

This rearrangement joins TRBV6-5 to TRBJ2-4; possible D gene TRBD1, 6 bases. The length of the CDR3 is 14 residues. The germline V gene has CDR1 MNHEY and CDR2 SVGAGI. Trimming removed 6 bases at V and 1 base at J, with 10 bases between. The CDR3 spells CASRFTGAKNIQYF. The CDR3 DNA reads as TGTGCCAGCAGGTTCACAGGGGCCAAAAACATTCAGTACTTC.

The CDR3 sequence: CASSLFPGPPYF. CDR3 DNA: TGTGCCAGCAGCTTGTTCCCGGGGCCTCCGTACTTC. The V and J genes are TRBV5-8 and TRBJ2-5, with D possibly called TRBD1 or TRBD2 (5 bases each). The CDR3 runs to 12 residues. The germline V gene has CDR1 SGHTS and CDR2 YDEGEE. V was cut by 1 base and J by 13 bases, with 14 bases left in between.

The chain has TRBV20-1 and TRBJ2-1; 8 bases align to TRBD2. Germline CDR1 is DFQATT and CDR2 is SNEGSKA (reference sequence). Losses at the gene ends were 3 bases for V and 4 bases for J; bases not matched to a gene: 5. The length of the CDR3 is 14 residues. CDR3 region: CSASSGIVYNEQFF. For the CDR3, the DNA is TGCAGTGCTAGTAGCGGGATCGTTTACAATGAGCAGTTCTTC.